The T cell receptor beta chain under discussion was sequenced for a study of cytomegalovirus exposure and HLA in healthy donors. These donors were members of the approximately 110-subject validation cohort, a group separate from the roughly 670-subject first cohort. The study's findings and limits: Some public TCRs appeared in many individuals, while most sequences were rare. Three chains linked to CMV were shown in vitro to be specific for CMV antigens. Later, an analysis found that TCR clusters from the first cohort tended to co-occur in the 120 or so validation repertoires.

Concerning this clone itself: Its specificity is unknown.

Germline trimming cut 6 bases from V and 0 bases from J; bases unmatched to any gene: 8. This CDR3 is 17 amino acids long. Germline CDR1 and CDR2: SGHTA and FQGNSA. The protocol was immunoSEQ multiplex PCR, while the TCRdb copy is restricted to in-frame clones and leaves out a portion. Of roughly 200,000 clones listed, about 81% are singletons. The chain recombines TRBV7-2 with TRBJ2-2; 9 positions agree with TRBD2. Input material: PBMCs. This sequence was found in a woman in her twenties or thirties in good health and CMV-seronegative. As DNA, the CDR3 is TGTGCCAGCAGTTTAAGGGTAGCGGGAGCGAACACCGGGGAGCTGTTTTTT. Translating it yields CASSLRVAGANTGELFF. Full variable domain (outside the CDR3, taken from reference TRBV7-2 and TRBJ2-2): GAGVSQSPSNKVTEKGKDVELRCDPISGHTALYWYRQSLGQGLEFLIYFQGNSAPDKSGLPSDRFSAERTGGSVSTLTIQRTQQEDSAVYLCASSLRVAGANTGELFFGEGSRLTVL.